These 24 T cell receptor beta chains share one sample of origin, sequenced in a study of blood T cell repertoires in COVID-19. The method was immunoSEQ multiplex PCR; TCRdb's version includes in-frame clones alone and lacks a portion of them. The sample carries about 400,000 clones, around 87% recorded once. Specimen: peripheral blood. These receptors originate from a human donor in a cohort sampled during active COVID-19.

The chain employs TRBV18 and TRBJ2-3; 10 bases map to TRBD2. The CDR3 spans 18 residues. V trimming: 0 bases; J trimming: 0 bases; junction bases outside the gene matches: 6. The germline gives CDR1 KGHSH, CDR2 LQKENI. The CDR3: CASSPPEIAGGSTDTQYF. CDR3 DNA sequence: TGTGCCAGCTCACCACCGGAGATAGCGGGGGGAAGCACAGATACGCAGTATTTT.

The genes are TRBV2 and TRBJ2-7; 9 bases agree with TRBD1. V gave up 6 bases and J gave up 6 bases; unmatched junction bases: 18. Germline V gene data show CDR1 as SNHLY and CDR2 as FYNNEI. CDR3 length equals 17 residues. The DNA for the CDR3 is TGTGCCAGCAGGGGACCGGGACAGGGATTTCGAGGTCCCGAGCAGTACTTC. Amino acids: CASRGPGQGFRGPEQYF.

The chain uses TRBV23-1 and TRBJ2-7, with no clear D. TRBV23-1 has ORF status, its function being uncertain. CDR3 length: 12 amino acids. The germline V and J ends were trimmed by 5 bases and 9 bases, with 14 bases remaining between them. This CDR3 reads CASSKFNSAQYF. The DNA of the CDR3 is TGCGCCAGCAGTAAGTTTAACTCCGCGCAGTACTTC.

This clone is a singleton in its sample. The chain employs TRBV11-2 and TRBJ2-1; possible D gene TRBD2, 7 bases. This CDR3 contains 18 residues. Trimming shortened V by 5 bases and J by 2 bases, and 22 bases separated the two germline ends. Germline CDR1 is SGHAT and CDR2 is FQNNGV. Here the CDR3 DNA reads TGTGCCAGCAGCCCCCCCTTAGGGGGGGAGGGTACCTACAATGAGCAGTTCTTC. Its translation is CASSPPLGGEGTYNEQFF. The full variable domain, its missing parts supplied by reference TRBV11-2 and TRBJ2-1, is EAGVAQSPRYKIIEKRQSVAFWCNPISGHATLYWYQQILGQGPKLLIQFQNNGVVDDSQLPKDRFSAERLKGVDSTLKIQPAKLEDSAVYLCASSPPLGGEGTYNEQFFGPGTRLTVL.

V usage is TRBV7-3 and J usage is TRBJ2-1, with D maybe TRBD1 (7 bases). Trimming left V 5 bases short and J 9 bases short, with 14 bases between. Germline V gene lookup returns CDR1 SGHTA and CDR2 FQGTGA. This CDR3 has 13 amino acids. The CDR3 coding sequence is TGTGCCAGCAGCCCCGGAGGGGGCATTGAGCAGTTCTTC. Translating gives CASSPGGGIEQFF.

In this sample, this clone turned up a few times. The chain's CDR3 is CASSLYPGWHSEAFF. The CDR3 bases are TGTGCCAGCAGTTTATATCCGGGTTGGCATTCTGAAGCTTTCTTT. The rearrangement uses TRBV27 and TRBJ1-1; D is unresolved. CDR1 and CDR2 from the germline V gene are MNHEY and SMNVEV (reference sequence). CDR3 length: 15 residues. Trimming cost V 1 base and J 6 bases, with 15 bases left between them.

The CDR3 nucleotides are TGTGCCAGCAGCTCCGGTTGGGCAGACACTGAAGCTTTCTTT. Its protein product is CASSSGWADTEAFF. This rearrangement joins TRBV5-5 to TRBJ1-1; D not certain. The CDR3 covers 14 residues. V dropped 3 bases and J dropped 3 bases, with 12 bases sitting between them. The V gene's germline CDR1 is SGHKS and CDR2 YYEKEE (reference sequence).

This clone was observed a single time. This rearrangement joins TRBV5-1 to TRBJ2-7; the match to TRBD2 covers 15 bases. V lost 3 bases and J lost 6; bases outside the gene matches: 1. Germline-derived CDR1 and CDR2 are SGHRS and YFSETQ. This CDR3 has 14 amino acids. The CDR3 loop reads CASSWTSGRAEQYF. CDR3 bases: TGCGCCAGCAGCTGGACTAGCGGGAGGGCCGAGCAGTACTTC. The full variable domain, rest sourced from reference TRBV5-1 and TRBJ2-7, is KAGVTQTPRYLIKTRGQQVTLSCSPISGHRSVSWYQQTPGQGLQFLFEYFSETQRNKGNFPGRFSGRQFSNSRSEMNVSTLELGDSALYLCASSWTSGRAEQYFGPGTRLTVT.

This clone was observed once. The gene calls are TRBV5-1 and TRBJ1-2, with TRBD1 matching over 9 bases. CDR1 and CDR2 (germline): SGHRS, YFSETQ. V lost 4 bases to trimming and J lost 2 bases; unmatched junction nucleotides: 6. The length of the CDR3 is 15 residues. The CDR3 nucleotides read TGCGCCAGCAGCCTTGTCGGGACAGGGAACTATGGCTACACCTTC. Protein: CASSLVGTGNYGYTF.

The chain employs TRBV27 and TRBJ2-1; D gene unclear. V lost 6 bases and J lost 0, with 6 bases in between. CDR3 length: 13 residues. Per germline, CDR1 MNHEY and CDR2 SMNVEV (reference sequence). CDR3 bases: TGTGCCAGCAGCCTGTCCTCCTACAATGAGCAGTTCTTC. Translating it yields CASSLSSYNEQFF.

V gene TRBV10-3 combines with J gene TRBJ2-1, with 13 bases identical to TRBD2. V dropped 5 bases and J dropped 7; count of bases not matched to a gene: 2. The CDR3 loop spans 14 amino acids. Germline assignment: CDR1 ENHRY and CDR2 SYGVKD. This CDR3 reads CAISTSGRGNEQFF. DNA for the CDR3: TGTGCCATCAGTACTAGCGGGAGGGGAAATGAGCAGTTCTTC.

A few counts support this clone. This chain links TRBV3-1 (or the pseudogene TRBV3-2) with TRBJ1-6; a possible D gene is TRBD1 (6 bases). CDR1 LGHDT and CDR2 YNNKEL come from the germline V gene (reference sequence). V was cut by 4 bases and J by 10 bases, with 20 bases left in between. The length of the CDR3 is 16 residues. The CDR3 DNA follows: TGTGCCAGCAGCCCCCGCGGGGGCAGGCTAGGGTCACCCCTCCACTTT. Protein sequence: CASSPRGGRLGSPLHF.

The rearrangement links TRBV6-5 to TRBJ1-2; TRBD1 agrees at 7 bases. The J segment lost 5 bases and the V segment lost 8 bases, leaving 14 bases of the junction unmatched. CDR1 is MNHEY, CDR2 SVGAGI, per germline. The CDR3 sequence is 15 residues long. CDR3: CASSPGQQTTYGYTF. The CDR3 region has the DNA TGTGCCAGCTCTCCGGGACAGCAAACCACTTATGGCTACACCTTC.

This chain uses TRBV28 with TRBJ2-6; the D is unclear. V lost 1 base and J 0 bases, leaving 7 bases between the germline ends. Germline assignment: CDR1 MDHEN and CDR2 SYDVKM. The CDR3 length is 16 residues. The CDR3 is CASSLSSFSGANVLTF. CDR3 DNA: TGTGCCAGCAGTTTATCGAGCTTCTCTGGGGCCAACGTCCTGACTTTC.

CDR3 DNA sequence: TGTGCCATCAGTGAGTCGGGGAGGACCGGCAATGAAAAACTGTTTTTT. Translating it yields CAISESGRTGNEKLFF. V and J are TRBV10-3 and TRBJ1-4, with D unclear. V was trimmed by 0 bases and J by 5 bases, leaving 13 bases between them. Germline CDR1 is ENHRY and CDR2 is SYGVKD. This CDR3 contains 16 residues.

The CDR3, as DNA: TGTGCCAGCAGCGCCGGGACTAGCGGGAGATTGGGGGGAACAGATACGCAGTATTTT. Translating it yields CASSAGTSGRLGGTDTQYF. The chain links TRBV7-9 to TRBJ2-3; the match to TRBD2 covers 14 bases. V was pared by 5 bases and J by 3 bases, with 13 bases of the junction left unmatched. Germline V CDR1 and CDR2: SEHNR, FQNEAQ (reference sequence). This CDR3 contains 19 residues.

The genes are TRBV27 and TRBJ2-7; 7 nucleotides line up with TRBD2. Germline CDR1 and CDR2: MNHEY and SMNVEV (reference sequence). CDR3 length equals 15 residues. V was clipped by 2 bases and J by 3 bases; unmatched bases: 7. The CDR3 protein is CASSLQSGISYEQYF. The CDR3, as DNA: TGTGCCAGCAGTTTACAAAGCGGGATAAGCTACGAGCAGTACTTC.

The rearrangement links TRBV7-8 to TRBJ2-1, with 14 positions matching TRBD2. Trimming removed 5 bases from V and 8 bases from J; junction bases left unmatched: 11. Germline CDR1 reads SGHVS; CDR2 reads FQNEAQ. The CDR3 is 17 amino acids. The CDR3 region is CASSKTGTSGSFDEQFF. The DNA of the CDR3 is TGTGCCAGCAGCAAAACCGGGACTAGCGGGAGCTTTGATGAGCAGTTCTTC.

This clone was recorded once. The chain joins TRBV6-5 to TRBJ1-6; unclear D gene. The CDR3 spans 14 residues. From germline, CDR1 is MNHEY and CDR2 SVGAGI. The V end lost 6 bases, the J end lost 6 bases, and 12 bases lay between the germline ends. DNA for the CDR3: TGTGCCAGCAGAGGCGGAACGTCTAATTCACCCCTCCACTTT. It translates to CASRGGTSNSPLHF.

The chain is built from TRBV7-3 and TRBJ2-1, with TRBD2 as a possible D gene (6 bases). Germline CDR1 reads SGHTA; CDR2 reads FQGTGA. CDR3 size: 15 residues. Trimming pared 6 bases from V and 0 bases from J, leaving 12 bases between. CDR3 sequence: CASSFRGSSYNEQFF. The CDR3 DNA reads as TGTGCCAGCAGTTTCCGGGGGAGCTCCTACAATGAGCAGTTCTTC.

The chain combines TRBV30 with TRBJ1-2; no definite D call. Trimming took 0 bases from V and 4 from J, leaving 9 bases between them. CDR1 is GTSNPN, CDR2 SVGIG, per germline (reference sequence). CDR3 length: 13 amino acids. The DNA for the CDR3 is TGTGCCTGGAGTGTATCTTCCTCCTATGGCTACACCTTC. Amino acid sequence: CAWSVSSSYGYTF. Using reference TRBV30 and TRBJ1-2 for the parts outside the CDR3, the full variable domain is SQTIHQWPATLVQPVGSPLSLECTVEGTSNPNLYWYRQAAGRGLQLLFYSVGIGQISSEVPQNLSASRPQDRQFILSSKKLLLSDSGFYLCAWSVSSSYGYTFGSGTRLTVV.

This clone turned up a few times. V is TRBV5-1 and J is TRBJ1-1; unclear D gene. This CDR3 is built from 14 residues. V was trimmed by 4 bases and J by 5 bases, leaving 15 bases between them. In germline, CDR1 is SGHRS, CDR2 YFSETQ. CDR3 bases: TGCGCCAGCAGCCCCGAGGGCGTGGGTACTGAAGCTTTCTTT. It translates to CASSPEGVGTEAFF.

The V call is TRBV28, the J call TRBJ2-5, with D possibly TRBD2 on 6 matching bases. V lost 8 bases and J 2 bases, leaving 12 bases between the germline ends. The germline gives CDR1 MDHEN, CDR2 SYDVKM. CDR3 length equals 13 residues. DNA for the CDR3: TGTGCCAGCGGGGGGACCCCACAAGAGACCCAGTACTTC. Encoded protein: CASGGTPQETQYF. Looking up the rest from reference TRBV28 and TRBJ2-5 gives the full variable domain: DVKVTQSSRYLVKRTGEKVFLECVQDMDHENMFWYRQDPGLGLRLIYFSYDVKMKEKGDIPEGYSVSREKKERFSLILESASTNQTSMYLCASGGTPQETQYFGPGTRLLVL.

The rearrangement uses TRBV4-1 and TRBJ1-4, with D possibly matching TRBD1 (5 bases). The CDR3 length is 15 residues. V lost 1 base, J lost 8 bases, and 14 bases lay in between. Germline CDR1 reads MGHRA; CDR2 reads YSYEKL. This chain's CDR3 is CASSQGDRPGEKLFF. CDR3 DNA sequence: TGCGCCAGCAGCCAAGGAGACCGCCCAGGGGAAAAACTGTTTTTT.